Given below is one T cell receptor (beta chain) in context. The entry originates in a study of T cell responses to AZD1222 COVID-19 vaccine. Trimming left V 5 bases short and J 4 bases short, with 12 bases between. The length of the CDR3 is 15 residues. Germline V gene lookup returns CDR1 LNHDA and CDR2 SQIVND (reference sequence). The assay was immunoSEQ multiplex PCR, and TCRdb's table has in-frame clones only and misses some. The repertoire consists of fewer than 110,000 clones, with 89% occurring once and the leading ten covering under 7%. The receptor's source is an adult in good health. V usage is TRBV19 and J usage is TRBJ1-6, with D possibly TRBD1 on 5 matching bases. The source material was peripheral blood, sampled on day 0 of AZD1222 vaccination. CDR3 residues: CASSSGTMYNSPLHF. CDR3 DNA sequence: TGTGCCAGTAGTTCCGGGACCATGTATAATTCACCCCTCCACTTT.